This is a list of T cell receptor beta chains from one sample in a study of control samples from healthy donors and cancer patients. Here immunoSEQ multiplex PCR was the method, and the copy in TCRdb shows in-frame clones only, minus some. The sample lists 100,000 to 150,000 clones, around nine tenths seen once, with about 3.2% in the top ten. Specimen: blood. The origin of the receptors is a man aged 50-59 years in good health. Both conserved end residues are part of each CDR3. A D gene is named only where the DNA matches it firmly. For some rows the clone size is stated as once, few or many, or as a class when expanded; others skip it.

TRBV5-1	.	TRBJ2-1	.	TGCGCCAGCAGCTTGGGACCTATAGATAACAATGAGCAGTTCTTC	CASSLGPIDNNEQFF
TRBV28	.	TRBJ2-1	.	TGTGCCAGCAGTTTTTCGACACTTGGTGAGCAGTTCTTC	CASSFSTLGEQFF
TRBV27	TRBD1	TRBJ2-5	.	TGTGCCAGCAGCCACTACTCGACAGGGCAAGAGACCCAGTACTTC	CASSHYSTGQETQYF
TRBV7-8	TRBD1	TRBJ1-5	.	TGTGCCAGCAGTTCCGGGACAGTGGGAAGCAATCAGCCCCAGCATTTT	CASSSGTVGSNQPQHF
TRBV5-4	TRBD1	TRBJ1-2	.	TGTGCCAGCAGCTTGGGGGGGACAGGGGGCTTGAAGGGCTACACCTTC	CASSLGGTGGLKGYTF
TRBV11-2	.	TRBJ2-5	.	TGTGCCAGCAGCCGGGACTACCAAGAGACCCAGTACTTC	CASSRDYQETQYF
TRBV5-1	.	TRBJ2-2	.	TGCGCCAGCGGCCCCTATTGGCCCACCACCGGGGAGCTGTTTTTT	CASGPYWPTTGELFF
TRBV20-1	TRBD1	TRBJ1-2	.	TGCAGTGCGGGGACAGACGATGGCTACACCTTC	CSAGTDDGYTF
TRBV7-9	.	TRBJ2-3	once	TGTGCCAGCAGCCAGGACAGTAGCACAGATACGCAGTATTTT	CASSQDSSTDTQYF
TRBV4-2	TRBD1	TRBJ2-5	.	TGTGCCAGCAGTTATGACAGGGGAGAGACCCAGTACTTC	CASSYDRGETQYF
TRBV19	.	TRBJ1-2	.	TGTGCCAGTAGTATCCAGGTAGTTTCCGGTGGCTACACCTTC	CASSIQVVSGGYTF
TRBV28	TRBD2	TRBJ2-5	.	TGTGCCAGCAGTTTCGGGCGGGGGGGCCGAGAGACCCAGTACTTC	CASSFGRGGRETQYF
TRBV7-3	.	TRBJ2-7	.	TGTGCCAGCAGCTTAGGCGACCCTCAGGACGAGCAGTACTTC	CASSLGDPQDEQYF
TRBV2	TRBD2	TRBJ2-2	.	TGTGCCAGCATGGGGGTAGCGGGGGTTACCGGGGAGCTGTTTTTT	CASMGVAGVTGELFF
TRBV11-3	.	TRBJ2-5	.	TGTGCCAGCAGCTTACAGTCCGGAGAGACCCAGTACTTC	CASSLQSGETQYF
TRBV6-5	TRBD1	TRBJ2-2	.	TGTGCCAGCAGTTGGACAGGGGGCGTTACCGGGGAGCTGTTTTTT	CASSWTGGVTGELFF
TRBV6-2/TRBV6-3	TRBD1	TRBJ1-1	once	TGTGCCAGCAGTTCTGACAGGGGTTGGTCCCCTGAAGCTTTCTTT	CASSSDRGWSPEAFF
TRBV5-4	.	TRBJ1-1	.	TGTGCCAGCAGGGAGGGACGGGGTGGACTGAGCACTGAAGCTTTCTTT	CASREGRGGLSTEAFF
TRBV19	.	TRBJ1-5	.	TGTGCCAGTAAAAAGGATCCCGACAATCAGCCCCAGCATTTT	CASKKDPDNQPQHF
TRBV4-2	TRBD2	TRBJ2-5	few	TGTGCCAGCAGCCAAGATCGCCTAGCGGGGGGAGAGACCCAGTACTTC	CASSQDRLAGGETQYF
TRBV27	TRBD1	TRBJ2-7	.	TGTGCCAGCAGCTCCGGGACAGGGGGCGGGTACGAGCAGTACTTC	CASSSGTGGGYEQYF
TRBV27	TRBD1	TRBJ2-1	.	TGTGCCAGCAGTTTAAGGGGGGGGGACAGGGCTATATACAATGAGCAGTTCTTC	CASSLRGGDRAIYNEQFF
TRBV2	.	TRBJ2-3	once	TGTGCCAGCAGTCGAGTAGCGCAGTATTTT	CASSRVAQYF